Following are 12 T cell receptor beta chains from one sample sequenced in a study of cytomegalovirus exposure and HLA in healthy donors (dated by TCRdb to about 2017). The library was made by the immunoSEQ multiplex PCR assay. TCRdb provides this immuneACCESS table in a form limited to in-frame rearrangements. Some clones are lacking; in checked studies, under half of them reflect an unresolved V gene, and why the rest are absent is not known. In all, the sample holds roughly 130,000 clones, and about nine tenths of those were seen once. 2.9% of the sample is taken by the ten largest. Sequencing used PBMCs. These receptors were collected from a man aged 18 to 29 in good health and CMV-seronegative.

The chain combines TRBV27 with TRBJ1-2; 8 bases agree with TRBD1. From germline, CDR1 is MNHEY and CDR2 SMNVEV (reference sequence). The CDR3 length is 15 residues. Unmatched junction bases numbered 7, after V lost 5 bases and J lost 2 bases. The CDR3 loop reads CASSPRTGPNYGYTF. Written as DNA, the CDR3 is TGTGCCAGCAGTCCCCGGACAGGGCCAAACTATGGCTACACCTTC.

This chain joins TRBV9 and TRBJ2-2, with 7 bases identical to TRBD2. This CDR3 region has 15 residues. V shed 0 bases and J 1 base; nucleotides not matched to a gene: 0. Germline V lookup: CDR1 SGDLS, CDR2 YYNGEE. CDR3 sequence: CASSVASGNTGELFF. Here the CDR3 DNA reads TGTGCCAGCAGCGTAGCTAGCGGGAACACCGGGGAGCTGTTTTTT.

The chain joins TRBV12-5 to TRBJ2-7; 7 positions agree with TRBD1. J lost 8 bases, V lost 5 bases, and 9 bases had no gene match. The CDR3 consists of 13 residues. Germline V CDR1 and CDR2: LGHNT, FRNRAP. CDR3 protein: CASGPTGLVKQYF. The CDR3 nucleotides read TGTGCTAGTGGTCCGACAGGGTTAGTGAAGCAGTACTTC. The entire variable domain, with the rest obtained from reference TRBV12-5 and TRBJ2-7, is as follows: DARVTQTPRHKVTEMGQEVTMRCQPILGHNTVFWYRQTMMQGLELLAYFRNRAPLDDSGMPKDRFSAEMPDATLATLKIQPSEPRDSAVYFCASGPTGLVKQYFGPGTRLTVT.

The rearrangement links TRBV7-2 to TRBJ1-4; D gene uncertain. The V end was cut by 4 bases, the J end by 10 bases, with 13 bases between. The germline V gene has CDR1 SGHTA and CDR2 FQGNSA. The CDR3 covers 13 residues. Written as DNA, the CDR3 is TGTGCCAGCAGCTGGGAGATGGGTGGAAAACTGTTTTTT. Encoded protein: CASSWEMGGKLFF.

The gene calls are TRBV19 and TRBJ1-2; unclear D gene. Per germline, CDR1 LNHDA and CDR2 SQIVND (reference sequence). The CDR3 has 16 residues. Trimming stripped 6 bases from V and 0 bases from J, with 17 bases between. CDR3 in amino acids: CASSRDILPSNYGYTF. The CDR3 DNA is TGTGCCAGTAGCAGAGACATCCTTCCCTCTAACTATGGCTACACCTTC.

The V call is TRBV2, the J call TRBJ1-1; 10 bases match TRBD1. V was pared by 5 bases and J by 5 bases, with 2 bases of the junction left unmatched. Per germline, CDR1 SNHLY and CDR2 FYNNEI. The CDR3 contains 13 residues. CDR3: CASSLDRGTEAFF. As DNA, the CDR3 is TGTGCCAGCAGTCTGGACAGGGGGACTGAAGCTTTCTTT.

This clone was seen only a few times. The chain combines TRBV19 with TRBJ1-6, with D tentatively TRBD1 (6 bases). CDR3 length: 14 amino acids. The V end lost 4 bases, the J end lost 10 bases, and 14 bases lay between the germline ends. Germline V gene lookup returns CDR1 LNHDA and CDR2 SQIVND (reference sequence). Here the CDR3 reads CASSSLGAGSPLHF. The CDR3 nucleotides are TGTGCCAGTAGTAGTCTGGGGGCGGGCTCACCCCTCCACTTT.

This CDR3 reads CSARFGNEQYF. CDR3 sequence (DNA): TGCAGTGCTAGATTCGGTAACGAGCAGTACTTC. This chain joins TRBV20-1 and TRBJ2-7; D is undetermined. CDR1 and CDR2 from the germline V gene are DFQATT and SNEGSKA (reference sequence). The V end was cut by 2 bases, the J end by 5 bases, with 7 bases between. This CDR3 is 11 amino acids long.

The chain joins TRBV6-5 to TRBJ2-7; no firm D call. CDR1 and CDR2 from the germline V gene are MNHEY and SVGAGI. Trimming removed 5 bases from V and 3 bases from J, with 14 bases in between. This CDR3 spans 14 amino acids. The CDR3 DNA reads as TGTGCCAGCAGTGCCCTAATATCGGTCTACGAGCAGTACTTC. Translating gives CASSALISVYEQYF.

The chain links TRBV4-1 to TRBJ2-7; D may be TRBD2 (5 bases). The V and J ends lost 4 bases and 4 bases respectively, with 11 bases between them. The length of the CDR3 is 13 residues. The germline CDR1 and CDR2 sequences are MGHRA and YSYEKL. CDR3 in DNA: TGCGCCAGCAGCCGGGAGAATCTTTACGAGCAGTACTTC. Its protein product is CASSRENLYEQYF.

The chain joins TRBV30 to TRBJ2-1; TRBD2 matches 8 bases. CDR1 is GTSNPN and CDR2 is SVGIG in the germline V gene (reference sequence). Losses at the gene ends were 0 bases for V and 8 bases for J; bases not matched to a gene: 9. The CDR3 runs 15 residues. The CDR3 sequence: CAWSVDSGASDEQFF. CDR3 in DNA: TGTGCCTGGAGTGTAGATAGCGGGGCCTCGGATGAGCAGTTCTTC.

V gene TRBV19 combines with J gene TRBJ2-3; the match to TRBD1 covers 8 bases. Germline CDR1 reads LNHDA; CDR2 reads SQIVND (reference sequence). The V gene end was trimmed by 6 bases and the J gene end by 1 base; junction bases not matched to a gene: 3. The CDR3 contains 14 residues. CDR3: CASRTGEGTDTQYF. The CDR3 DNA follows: TGTGCCAGTAGGACAGGGGAAGGCACAGATACGCAGTATTTT.